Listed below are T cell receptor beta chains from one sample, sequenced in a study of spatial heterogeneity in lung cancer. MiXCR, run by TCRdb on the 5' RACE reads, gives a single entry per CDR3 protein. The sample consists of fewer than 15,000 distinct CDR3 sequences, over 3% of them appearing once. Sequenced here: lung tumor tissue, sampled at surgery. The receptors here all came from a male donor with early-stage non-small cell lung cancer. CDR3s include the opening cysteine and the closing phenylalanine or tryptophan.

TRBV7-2,CASSLVSGGARQETQYF
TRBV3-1,CASSQGIRNTEAFF
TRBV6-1,CASSAGLNFYEQYF
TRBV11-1,CASSLDRRVNTEAFF
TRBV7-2,CASSSGTGTERNSPLHF
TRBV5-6,CASSSPLWDYGDTF
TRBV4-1,CASRRGGGGYNF
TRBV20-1,CSASETSCSEAFF
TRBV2,CASSQTGRSEKLFF
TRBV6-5,CASSTLTSGDTQYF
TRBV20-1,CSATRGPIYNEQFF
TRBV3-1,CASSLDRNNEKLFF
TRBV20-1,CSARLGGTDTQYF
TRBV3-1,CASSPGTSRQETQYF
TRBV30,CAWRGLWGAPLHF
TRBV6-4,CARDTGDPHSYEQYF
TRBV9,CASRAGFTGELFF
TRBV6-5,CASSSRGGGYTF
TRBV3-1,CASSPDRDFEQYF
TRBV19,CASSLTGVNNEKLFF
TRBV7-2,CASSLNRPRDTQYF
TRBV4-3,CASSQDYGADSLFHNSPLHF
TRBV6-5,CASSYRSGEQFF
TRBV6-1,CASSERTGNQPQHF
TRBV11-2,CASSLAIPGLASRETQYF
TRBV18,CASSLLGFSNQPQHF
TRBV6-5,CASSTKRAPRGPGANVLTF
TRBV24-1,CATSDFRSPGECADTQYF